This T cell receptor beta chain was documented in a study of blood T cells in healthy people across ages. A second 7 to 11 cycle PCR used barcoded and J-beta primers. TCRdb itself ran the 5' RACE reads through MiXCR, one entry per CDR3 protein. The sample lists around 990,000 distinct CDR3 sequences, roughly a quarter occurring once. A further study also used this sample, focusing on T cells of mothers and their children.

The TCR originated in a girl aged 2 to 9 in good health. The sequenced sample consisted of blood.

CDR3 residues: CASSVAGAGTGSYEQYF. CDR3 coding DNA: TGTGCCAGCAGCGTAGCGGGGGCCGGGACAGGATCGTACGAGCAGTACTTC. The chain has TRBV9 and TRBJ2-5; the match to TRBD1 covers 8 bases. The end of the DNA is better explained by TRBJ2-7, so the J call may be wrong. The CDR3 consists of 17 residues. CDR1 and CDR2 from the germline V gene are SGDLS and YYNGEE.